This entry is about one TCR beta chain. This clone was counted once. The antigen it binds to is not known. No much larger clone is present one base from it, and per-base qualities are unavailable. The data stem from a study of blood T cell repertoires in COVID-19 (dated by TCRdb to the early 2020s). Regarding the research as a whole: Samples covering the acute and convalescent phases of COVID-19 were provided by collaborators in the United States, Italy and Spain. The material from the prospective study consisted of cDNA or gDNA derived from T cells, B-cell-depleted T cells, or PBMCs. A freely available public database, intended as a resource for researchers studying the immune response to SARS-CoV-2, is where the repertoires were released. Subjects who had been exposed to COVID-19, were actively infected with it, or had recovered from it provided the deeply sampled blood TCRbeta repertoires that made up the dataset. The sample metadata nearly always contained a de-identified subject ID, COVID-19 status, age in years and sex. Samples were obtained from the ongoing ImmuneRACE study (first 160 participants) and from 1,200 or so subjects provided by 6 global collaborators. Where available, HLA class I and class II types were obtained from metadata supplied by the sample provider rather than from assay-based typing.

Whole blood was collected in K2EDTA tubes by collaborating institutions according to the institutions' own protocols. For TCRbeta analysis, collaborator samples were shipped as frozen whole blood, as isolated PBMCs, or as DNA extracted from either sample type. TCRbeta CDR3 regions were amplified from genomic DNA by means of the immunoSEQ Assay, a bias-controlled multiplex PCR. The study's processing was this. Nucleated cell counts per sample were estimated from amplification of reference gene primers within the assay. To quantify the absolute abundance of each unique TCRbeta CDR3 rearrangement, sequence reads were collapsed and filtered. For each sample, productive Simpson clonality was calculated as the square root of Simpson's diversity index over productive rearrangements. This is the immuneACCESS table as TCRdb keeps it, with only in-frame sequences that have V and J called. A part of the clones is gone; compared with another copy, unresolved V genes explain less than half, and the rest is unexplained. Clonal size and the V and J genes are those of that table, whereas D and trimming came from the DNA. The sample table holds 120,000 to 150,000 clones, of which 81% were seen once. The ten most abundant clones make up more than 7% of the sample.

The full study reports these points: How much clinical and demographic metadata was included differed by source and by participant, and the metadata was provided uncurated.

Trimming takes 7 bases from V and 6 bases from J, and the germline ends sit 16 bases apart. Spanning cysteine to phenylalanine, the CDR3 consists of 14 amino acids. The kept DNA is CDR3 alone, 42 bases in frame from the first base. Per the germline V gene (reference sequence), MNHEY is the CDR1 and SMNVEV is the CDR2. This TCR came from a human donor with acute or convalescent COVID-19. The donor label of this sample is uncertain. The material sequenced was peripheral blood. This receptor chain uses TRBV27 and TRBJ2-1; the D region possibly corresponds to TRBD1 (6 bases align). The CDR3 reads CASKRGSGVNEQFF. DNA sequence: TGTGCCAGCAAAAGAGGGTCAGGGGTCAATGAGCAGTTCTTC.